The clone carrying this TCR beta chain has ten or more counts. The antigen remains undetermined. Unique molecular identifiers were incorporated into the prepared TCRbeta library. TCRdb passed the PCR reads through MiXCR, listing each CDR3 protein once. This table holds roughly 5,900 distinct CDR3 sequences, around 16% found once. Trimming stripped 0 bases from V and 4 bases from J, with 3 bases between. The CDR3 consists of 12 residues. CDR1 and CDR2 from the germline V gene are ENHRY and SYGVKD. The entry originates in a study of T-cell reconstitution after alpha-beta-depleted transplantation in children. General study results and limits: From newly produced T cells came most of the T-cell counts and diversity one year after transplant. Reportedly, roughly two months post-transplant, alpha-beta T cells arose from several hundred expanded graft clones. Several patients had high TCRbeta diversity at day 60; it came from surviving recipient T cells and thymic progenitors.

Specimen: PBMCs, mostly from graft donor cells, collected 180 days after TCRalphabeta/CD19-depleted stem cell transplant. This TCR derives from a patient younger than 10 who had a stem cell transplant for inherited bone marrow failure, so the T cells may come from the graft donor. The chain is built from TRBV10-3 and TRBJ2-5; D not certain. The CDR3 region is CAISESRETQYF. The CDR3 region has the DNA TGTGCCATCAGTGAGTCTCGAGAGACCCAGTACTTC.